The rows below give T cell receptor beta chains drawn from one sample of a study of T cell responses to AZD1222 COVID-19 vaccine. Here immunoSEQ multiplex PCR was the method, and the copy in TCRdb shows in-frame clones only, minus some. The table lists roughly 130,000 clones, more than 90% of them singletons. The specimen comprised peripheral blood, sampled 28 days after the second AZD1222 dose. The receptor set was obtained from an adult who received the AZD1222 COVID-19 vaccine. The CDR3 runs from the conserved cysteine through the conserved F or W. The D gene is left open where the match is weak. Only part of the rows carry a size: once, few, many, or a class if the clone is expanded.

D gene: -; clone size: -; V gene: TRBV27; J gene: TRBJ2-7; CDR3 DNA: TGTGCCAGCAGTTTAGTATCCCACGAGCAGTACTTC; CDR3 protein: CASSLVSHEQYF
D gene: TRBD2; clone size: -; V gene: TRBV6-2/TRBV6-3; J gene: TRBJ2-1; CDR3 DNA: TGTGCCAGCAGTTACAAGGCGGGGGACTACAATGAGCAGTTCTTC; CDR3 protein: CASSYKAGDYNEQFF
D gene: TRBD1; clone size: -; V gene: TRBV27; J gene: TRBJ2-7; CDR3 DNA: TGTGCCAGCAGTCCCTTGGACAGGGCATCCGAGCAGTACTTC; CDR3 protein: CASSPLDRASEQYF
D gene: -; clone size: -; V gene: TRBV5-6; J gene: TRBJ1-3; CDR3 DNA: TGTGCCAGCAGCTTGTGGGCCCACTCTGGAAACACCATATATTTT; CDR3 protein: CASSLWAHSGNTIYF
D gene: -; clone size: few; V gene: TRBV7-2; J gene: TRBJ1-2; CDR3 DNA: TGTGCCAGCAGCTTAGATTTAGGTTATGGCTACACCTTC; CDR3 protein: CASSLDLGYGYTF
D gene: -; clone size: -; V gene: TRBV18; J gene: TRBJ1-1; CDR3 DNA: TGTGCCAGCTCACTTAACGGGGACACTGAAGCTTTCTTT; CDR3 protein: CASSLNGDTEAFF
D gene: -; clone size: -; V gene: TRBV12-3/TRBV12-4; J gene: TRBJ1-5; CDR3 DNA: TGTGCCAGCAGAACAGAGAACAATCAGCCCCAGCATTTT; CDR3 protein: CASRTENNQPQHF
D gene: TRBD2; clone size: -; V gene: TRBV5-1; J gene: TRBJ2-1; CDR3 DNA: TGCGCCAGCAGCCGTCTACTAGCGGGAGTCGATGAGCAGTTCTTC; CDR3 protein: CASSRLLAGVDEQFF
D gene: -; clone size: -; V gene: TRBV2; J gene: TRBJ2-1; CDR3 DNA: TGTGCCAGCAGCTATGAACAGATGTACAATGAGCAGTTCTTC; CDR3 protein: CASSYEQMYNEQFF
D gene: TRBD1; clone size: -; V gene: TRBV30; J gene: TRBJ1-4; CDR3 DNA: TGTGCCTGGAGTAAGACAGGGGTGGGTGAAAAACTGTTTTTT; CDR3 protein: CAWSKTGVGEKLFF
D gene: -; clone size: once; V gene: TRBV7-2; J gene: TRBJ2-2; CDR3 DNA: TGTGCCAGCAGCTTAGCGGCCACCCCCGGGGAGCTGTTTTTT; CDR3 protein: CASSLAATPGELFF
D gene: TRBD2; clone size: -; V gene: TRBV4-3; J gene: TRBJ2-3; CDR3 DNA: TGCGCCAGCAGCCAACTAGCGGGGGGGCGGAGGGATACGCAGTATTTT; CDR3 protein: CASSQLAGGRRDTQYF
D gene: -; clone size: -; V gene: TRBV6-5; J gene: TRBJ1-1; CDR3 DNA: TGTGCCAGCACTGTAAGGCAGGGTCGGTCTGAAGCTTTCTTT; CDR3 protein: CASTVRQGRSEAFF
D gene: -; clone size: -; V gene: TRBV19; J gene: TRBJ2-3; CDR3 DNA: TGTGCCAGTAGTATGTCGTATAGCACAGATACGCAGTATTTT; CDR3 protein: CASSMSYSTDTQYF
D gene: -; clone size: -; V gene: TRBV9; J gene: TRBJ2-3; CDR3 DNA: TGTGCCAGCAGCGTAGGGACAGCACCTAGCACAGATACGCAGTATTTT; CDR3 protein: CASSVGTAPSTDTQYF
D gene: -; clone size: -; V gene: TRBV6-5; J gene: TRBJ1-2; CDR3 DNA: TGTGCCAGCAGTACCTCAGGAGAGGGTGGCTACACCTTC; CDR3 protein: CASSTSGEGGYTF
D gene: -; clone size: -; V gene: TRBV6-5; J gene: TRBJ1-2; CDR3 DNA: TGTGCCAGCAGTTACGGGGATTCCTATGGCTACACCTTC; CDR3 protein: CASSYGDSYGYTF
D gene: -; clone size: -; V gene: TRBV19; J gene: TRBJ2-6; CDR3 DNA: TGTGCCAGTAGTCTAACGACAGTCTCTGGGGCCAACGTCCTGACTTTC; CDR3 protein: CASSLTTVSGANVLTF
D gene: -; clone size: -; V gene: TRBV18; J gene: TRBJ1-4; CDR3 DNA: TGTGCCAGCTCACCCAGCAGGGGTCCGTTGGAAAAACTGTTTTTT; CDR3 protein: CASSPSRGPLEKLFF
D gene: -; clone size: -; V gene: TRBV5-5; J gene: TRBJ2-7; CDR3 DNA: TGTGCCAGCAGCTTGGGGCAGGGTGTAGGCTACGAGCAGTACTTC; CDR3 protein: CASSLGQGVGYEQYF
D gene: -; clone size: -; V gene: TRBV5-1; J gene: TRBJ2-5; CDR3 DNA: TGCGCCAGCAGCTTGGTCCAAGAGACCCAGTACTTC; CDR3 protein: CASSLVQETQYF
D gene: -; clone size: -; V gene: TRBV19; J gene: TRBJ1-5; CDR3 DNA: TGTGCCAGCACTGACAGAAATCAGCCCCAGCATTTT; CDR3 protein: CASTDRNQPQHF
D gene: TRBD2; clone size: -; V gene: TRBV5-6; J gene: TRBJ2-2; CDR3 DNA: TGTGCCAGCAGCTTGGCGGGGACTAGCGGGAGCGCGGCCGGGGAGCTGTTTTTT; CDR3 protein: CASSLAGTSGSAAGELFF
D gene: TRBD2; clone size: -; V gene: TRBV11-1; J gene: TRBJ2-3; CDR3 DNA: TGTGCCAGCAGCAACCGGGGGGGAAGCACAGATACGCAGTATTTT; CDR3 protein: CASSNRGGSTDTQYF
D gene: TRBD1; clone size: once; V gene: TRBV11-3; J gene: TRBJ2-2; CDR3 DNA: TGTGCCAGCAGCTGGGGACAGGGGAATACCGGGGAGCTGTTTTTT; CDR3 protein: CASSWGQGNTGELFF